This entry describes one T cell receptor (beta chain). The target of this receptor is not known. Base quality data are lacking; no much larger clone is found one base away. CD8 naive samples were CD45RO-negative cells positively selected for CCR7, giving a CD45RA+CCR7+ population that excluded TemRA cells. Donors were healthy HIV-negative adults with no recently reported acute infections or vaccinations. All donors were Caucasian adults living in Nashville, Tennessee, USA. Blood was collected by leukapheresis, and PBMCs were isolated by Ficoll-Histopaque density gradient centrifugation and then cryopreserved in liquid nitrogen vapor phase. Purity and quantity of every magnetically sorted T cell population were checked by analytical flow cytometry. From each sorted fraction, genomic DNA was isolated and quantified by UV absorbance on a Nanodrop 2000c. From a lookup of the germline V gene, CDR1 and CDR2 are MNHNS and SASEGT. Trimming removed 0 bases from V and 0 bases from J, leaving 11 bases between the germline ends. The CDR3, from cysteine to phenylalanine, totals 16 residues. The entry retains the CDR3 DNA only, 48 bases that are in frame from base 1.

Using the deep immunoSEQ assay, TCR CDR3 regions were amplified from genomic DNA by multiplex PCR. Extracted genomic DNA from each cell subset was distributed evenly across all wells of several immunoSEQ 96-well plates, and each plate was treated as a replicate. For sorted subsets, roughly 200 ng of genomic DNA, equivalent to tens of thousands of T cell genomes, went into each replicate PCR. Purified libraries were quantified with a Qubit 3.0 fluorometer, sized on a Bioanalyzer 2100, and re-quantified with the KAPA Library Quantification kit. Every immunoSEQ 96-well plate was sequenced on a separate single-read 150-cycle Illumina NextSeq 550 flow cell. The source study handled its data this way. Because only junctional sequences without quality scores were contained in the immunoSEQ output, filtering matching that applied to full-length reads could not be performed. To assign V/J genes and CDR3, sequences were annotated using PyIR, a Python wrapper for IgBLAST v1.9, with IMGT germline references. Any read was removed if the V/J assignment was weak (E-value above 1e-6), the CDR3 was missing, or the read contained stop codons, out-of-frame junctions, or ambiguous translated residues. V3J clonotypes were defined as sequences sharing the same inferred V gene, J gene, and CDR3 amino acid sequence. Percentage overlap between repertoires was calculated by dividing the number of shared unique clonotypes by the size of the smaller repertoire. Repertoire richness was assessed with RTK rarefaction, the Chao1 estimator, and Recon v2.1 estimates of unobserved clonotypes. Generation probabilities were computed with OLGA for all TCRbeta clonotypes obtained by the gDNA method from several donors. The immuneACCESS repertoire file appears here via TCRdb, limited to in-frame rearrangements. These files lack a portion of the clones; in checked studies, under half of the deficit traces to unresolved V genes, and the cause of the others is not known. V, J and clone size derive from that table, while D and trimming were established from the DNA sequence. The sample yields more than 2 million clones; over 85% were counted once. The ten largest account for around 1.7% of the sample.

This record comes from a study of shared clonotypes between healthy human individuals (dated by TCRdb to 2018 to 2021). Context from the whole study: Three men and two women, aged 18 to 49 years, made up the cohort. For each donor, three plates each were used for CD4 naive and CD4 memory, two plates were used for CD8 naive, and one plate was used for CD8 memory. The study deeply sequenced blood TCR repertoires of several healthy adults to estimate repertoire size and the extent of clonotype sharing between individuals. To increase sequencing depth and limit assay-specific biases, TCR repertoire library preparation and sequencing were carried out by different laboratories using diverse techniques. Between about 0.8 and 9.5 billion PBMCs per donor were obtained by leukapheresis. On the study overall, not on this receptor specifically: Even with the large sequencing depth, rarefaction of the sorted-subset datasets indicated that sequencing was incomplete. Because the study included only a small number of donors, the genetic and exposure-history diversity represented was limited. Pairwise subsampling indicated that sequencing depth was expected to affect the degree of clonotype sharing among donors. About 5% of naive CD4, more than 3% of naive CD8, about 2.5% of memory CD4, and around 0.4% of memory CD8 clonotypes were shared across several donors. Naive subsets generally had larger estimated clonotype richness than memory subsets did. Compared with non-shared clonotypes, the clonotypes found in all four sorted-subset donors had higher generation probabilities. Sampling was restricted to blood, and TCR repertoires in tissue are likely to differ from TCR repertoires in blood.

The receptor's source is a man aged 18 to 29 in good health. Some clones in this sample may be carry-over from other donors' samples. The chain employs TRBV6-1 and TRBJ1-1; the D gene identity is not certain. The sequenced sample consisted of naive CD8+ T cells from PBMCs. This specimen's cell subset or site label, per the study, means: CD45RA+CCR7+. The bases are TGTGCCAGCAGTGAAGCAGGGTCGGCAGTGAACACTGAAGCTTTCTTT. This translates into CASSEAGSAVNTEAFF.